This paragraph reports one T cell receptor beta chain. Its target is unknown. This sample is drawn from a study of T-cell memory formation after mild COVID-19. Study results and caveats: The study found balanced CD4/CD8 in clones contracting day 15 to 85 and a CD4+ lean in later expanders.

The CDR3 consists of 17 residues. Germline CDR1 and CDR2: KGHDR and SFDVKD. Trimming removed 3 bases at V and 3 bases at J, with 17 bases between. Using constant-segment primers, 5'RACE produced TCR alpha and TCR beta cDNA libraries carrying sample barcodes and UMIs. TCRdb re-derived calls from the 5' RACE reads in MiXCR, one entry per CDR3 protein. Counted here are under 450,000 distinct CDR3 sequences, about 25% occurring once; the ten biggest clones make up 10% to 15%. The sequencing sample was made of PBMCs or a T cell subset sorted from them (not recorded which). The rearrangement uses TRBV24-1 and TRBJ2-1; D is perhaps TRBD1 (6 bases). The receptor was isolated from an adult woman who had mild COVID-19 (a few samples of this study predate the infection). Cell type and time point are not known. The CDR3: CATSDRGLQGFYNEQFF. CDR3 DNA: TGTGCCACCAGTGATCGGGGCTTACAGGGATTCTACAATGAGCAGTTCTTC.